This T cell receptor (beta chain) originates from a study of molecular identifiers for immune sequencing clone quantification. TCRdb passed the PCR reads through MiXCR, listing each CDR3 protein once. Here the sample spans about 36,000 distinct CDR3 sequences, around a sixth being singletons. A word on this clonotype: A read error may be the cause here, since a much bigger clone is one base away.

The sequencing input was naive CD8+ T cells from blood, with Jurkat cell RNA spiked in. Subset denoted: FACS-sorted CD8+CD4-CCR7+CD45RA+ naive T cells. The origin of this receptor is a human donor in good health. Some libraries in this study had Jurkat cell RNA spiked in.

CDR3 coding DNA: TGTGCCAGCAGCTTAGACAGGGGGCACCCCTACGAGCAGTACTTC. It specifies CASSLDRGHPYEQYF. The chain links TRBV11-2 to TRBJ2-7, with TRBD1 matching 8 bases. V trimming: 0 bases; J trimming: 2 bases; junction bases outside the gene matches: 3. Germline loops: CDR1 SGHAT, CDR2 FQNNGV. The CDR3 is 15 residues long.